Included here is one T cell receptor (beta chain) sequence, with context. The data were taken from a study of T cell responses to AZD1222 COVID-19 vaccine. The assay was immunoSEQ multiplex PCR, and TCRdb's table has in-frame clones only and misses some. The sample includes 95,000 to 100,000 clones, roughly 84% seen only once; the top ten take under 1.5%. CDR3 length equals 15 residues. Unmatched junction bases numbered 12, after V lost 7 bases and J lost 6 bases. Germline assignment: CDR1 MNHEY and CDR2 SMNVEV (reference sequence). This clonotype was sampled from an adult in good health. The V and J genes are TRBV27 and TRBJ1-2; TRBD1 matches at 9 bases. The material was peripheral blood, obtained on day 0 of AZD1222 vaccination. The CDR3 loop reads CASTQWGQGPHGYTF. CDR3 nucleotides: TGTGCCAGCACTCAATGGGGACAGGGCCCCCATGGCTACACCTTC.